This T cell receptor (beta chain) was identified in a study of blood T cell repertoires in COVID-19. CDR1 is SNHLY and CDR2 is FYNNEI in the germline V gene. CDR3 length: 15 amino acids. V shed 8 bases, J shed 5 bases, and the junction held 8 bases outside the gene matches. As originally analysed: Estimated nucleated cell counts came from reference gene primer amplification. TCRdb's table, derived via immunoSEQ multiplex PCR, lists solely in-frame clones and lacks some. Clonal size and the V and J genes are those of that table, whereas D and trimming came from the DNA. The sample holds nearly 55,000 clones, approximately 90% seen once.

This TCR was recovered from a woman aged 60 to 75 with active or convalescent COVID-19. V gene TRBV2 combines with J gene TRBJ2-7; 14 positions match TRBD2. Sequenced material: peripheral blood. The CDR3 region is CASGGTSGSGHEQYF. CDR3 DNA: TGTGCCAGCGGAGGGACTAGCGGGAGCGGCCACGAGCAGTACTTC.